This T cell receptor (beta chain) appears in the sequencing data of a study of shared clonotypes between healthy human individuals (dated by TCRdb to 2020 to 2022). Regarding the research as a whole: The cohort included three men and a couple of women between 18 and 49 years of age. Leukapheresis yielded between about 0.85 and 10 billion PBMCs per donor. To estimate repertoire size and how much clonotype sharing occurs between individuals, the study deeply sequenced the blood TCR repertoires of roughly 5 healthy adults. Different laboratories and diverse techniques were used to prepare libraries and sequence TCR repertoires, to increase sequencing depth and limit assay-specific biases.

The donors were healthy, HIV-negative adults with no recently reported acute infections or vaccinations. All donors were Caucasian adults living in Nashville, Tennessee, USA. In the unsorted samples, 90 million or so PBMCs were counted, and genomic DNA was extracted using the QIAamp DNA Blood Mini kit. Blood was collected by leukapheresis, and PBMCs were isolated by Ficoll-Histopaque density gradient centrifugation and then cryopreserved in liquid nitrogen vapor phase. Results the study describes overall, beyond this receptor: Sampling was limited to blood, and TCR repertoires in tissue likely differ from TCR repertoires in blood. The genetic and exposure-history diversity represented was limited by the small number of donors. Pairwise subsampling led to the expectation that sequencing depth would affect the degree of clonotype sharing among donors.

This clone was seen a few times. Its antigen is unknown. Per-nucleotide qualities are absent, and no much larger clonotype sits a single base away. TCR CDR3 regions were amplified from genomic DNA by multiplex PCR using the deep immunoSEQ assay. Extracted genomic DNA from each cell subset was spread evenly across all wells of several immunoSEQ 96-well plates, with each plate serving as a replicate. Each replicate PCR for unsorted PBMC received roughly 0.3 ug genomic DNA, equal to tens of thousands of T cell genomes. Ten immunoSEQ deep assay plates were used to sequence the unsorted PBMC genomic DNA. Purified libraries were quantified with a Qubit 3.0 fluorometer, sized on a Bioanalyzer 2100, and re-quantified with the KAPA Library Quantification kit. Each immunoSEQ 96-well plate was sequenced on its own single-read 150-cycle Illumina NextSeq 550 flow cell. Per the original workflow: Because the immunoSEQ output included only junctional sequences and no quality scores, the filtering could not be the same as the filtering used for full-length reads. To assign V/J genes and CDR3, sequences were annotated against IMGT germline references using PyIR, a Python wrapper for IgBLAST v1.9. Reads with weak V/J assignments (E-value above 1e-6), missing CDR3, stop codons, out-of-frame junctions, or ambiguous translated residues were removed. V3J clonotypes were defined as sequences sharing the same inferred V gene, J gene, and CDR3 amino acid sequence. Percentage overlap between repertoires was computed as shared unique clonotypes divided by the size of the smaller repertoire. Three approaches were used to assess repertoire richness: RTK rarefaction, the Chao1 estimator, and Recon v2.1 estimates of unobserved clonotypes. TCRdb provides this immuneACCESS table in a form limited to in-frame rearrangements. Some clones are lacking; in checked studies, under half of them reflect an unresolved V gene, and why the rest are absent is not known. D and trimming come from the DNA, and the V and J calls and clone size come from that table. Across this sample there are nearly 500,000 clones, with about 79% seen only once. The ten most abundant clones make up 10% to 15% of the sample.

Counted from cysteine to phenylalanine, this CDR3 has 15 amino acids. Just the 45-base CDR3 DNA is kept, in frame starting at base 1. A distance of 10 bases separates the germline ends of V and J, which lose 0 bases and 1 base respectively. From the germline V gene, CDR1 is SGHRS and CDR2 is YFSETQ. The specimen sequenced was PBMCs. The clonotype was recovered from a middle-aged woman in good health. Some clones in this sample may be carry-over from other donors' samples. The chain couples TRBV5-1 to TRBJ1-1, with TRBD1 tentatively as D gene (6 bases match). The CDR3 is CASSLVRGGNTEAFF. The bases are TGCGCCAGCAGCTTGGTTAGAGGGGGGAACACTGAAGCTTTCTTT.